This paragraph reports one T cell receptor (beta chain). TCRdb's table, derived via immunoSEQ multiplex PCR, lists solely in-frame clones and lacks some. The sample lists approximately 300,000 clones, 70% to 90% seen once, with approximately 4% in the top ten. This sample is drawn from a study of blood T cell repertoires in COVID-19. Recruits, aged 18 to 89 years, lived in 20 to 30 US areas. Germline values: CDR1 SGHRS, CDR2 YFSETQ. The junction had 5 bases not matched to a gene; V was cut back by 4 bases and J by 0 bases. The CDR3 is 15 amino acids. The sample consisted of PBMCs or T cells enriched from blood (not recorded which). The rearrangement links TRBV5-1 to TRBJ1-2; 8 bases map to TRBD1. This TCR derives from a woman aged 25 to 39 who had recovered from COVID-19. The CDR3, as DNA: TGCGCCAGCAGCGAGGGGACAGGCTCTAACTATGGCTACACCTTC. It yields the protein CASSEGTGSNYGYTF. The whole variable domain, filled in from reference TRBV5-1 and TRBJ1-2, reads KAGVTQTPRYLIKTRGQQVTLSCSPISGHRSVSWYQQTPGQGLQFLFEYFSETQRNKGNFPGRFSGRQFSNSRSEMNVSTLELGDSALYLCASSEGTGSNYGYTFGSGTRLTVV.